The 13 T cell receptor beta chains below come from one sample, sequenced in a study of blood T cell repertoires in COVID-19. Produced via immunoSEQ multiplex PCR; TCRdb's table is partial and in-frame only. The sample records 100,000 to 150,000 clones, 75% to 90% being singletons. Sequencing was done on a sample of peripheral blood. These receptors came from a woman older than 75 with COVID-19, enrolled during active disease.

This sequence joins TRBV7-2 and TRBJ2-7; weak D call: TRBD1 (6 bases). The CDR3 loop spans 14 amino acids. V was trimmed by 5 bases and J by 2 bases, leaving 13 bases between them. Germline V gene lookup returns CDR1 SGHTA and CDR2 FQGNSA. CDR3 DNA sequence: TGTGCCAGCAGCCCGCAGACAGGACCCTACGAGCAGTACTTC. It yields the protein CASSPQTGPYEQYF.

The rearrangement uses TRBV20-1 and TRBJ2-7; tentative D call: TRBD2 (6 bases). The CDR3 covers 11 residues. Trimming removed 5 bases at V and 4 bases at J, with 9 bases between. CDR1 and CDR2 from the germline V gene are DFQATT and SNEGSKA (reference sequence). Here the CDR3 reads CSAYSGYEQYF. DNA for the CDR3: TGCAGTGCTTATAGCGGATACGAGCAGTACTTC.

The gene calls are TRBV25-1 and TRBJ1-3, with D perhaps matching TRBD1 (6 bases). The germline V gene has CDR1 MGHDK and CDR2 SYGVNS. The CDR3 extends over 11 amino acids. Trimming stripped 10 bases from V and 10 bases from J, with 14 bases between. The CDR3 DNA reads as TGTGCCACAGGACAGCTAGGTACCATATATTTT. It encodes CATGQLGTIYF. Combining the CDR3 with reference TRBV25-1 and TRBJ1-3 gives the whole variable domain EADIYQTPRYLVIGTGKKITLECSQTMGHDKMYWYQQDPGMELHLIHYSYGVNSTEKGDLSSESTVSRIRTEHFPLTLESARPSHTSQYLCATGQLGTIYFGEGSWLTVV.

The chain carries TRBV5-1 and TRBJ1-2; D gene uncertain. This CDR3 is 14 amino acids long. The germline V gene encodes CDR1 SGHRS and CDR2 YFSETQ. Trimming left V 3 bases short and J 7 bases short, with 16 bases between. CDR3 residues: CASSSPTNSGGYTF. The CDR3 DNA reads TGCGCCAGCAGCTCCCCGACTAACAGTGGTGGCTACACCTTC.

The chain uses TRBV6-6 and TRBJ2-1; weak D call: TRBD2 (6 bases). V lost 7 bases, J lost 5 bases, and 18 bases lay in between. This CDR3 region has 15 residues. Germline-derived CDR1 and CDR2 are MNHNY and SVGAGI (reference sequence). CDR3 residues: CASTSHLAQNNEQFF. CDR3 DNA: TGTGCCAGCACCAGTCATCTAGCGCAGAACAATGAGCAGTTCTTC.

CDR3 DNA sequence: TGTGCCAGCAGCGTAGATACAGACAGGTGGGCCACAGATACGCAGTATTTT. Encoded protein: CASSVDTDRWATDTQYF. The chain has TRBV9 and TRBJ2-3, with a weak D call TRBD1 (6 bases). This CDR3 is 17 amino acids long. The germline V gene encodes CDR1 SGDLS and CDR2 YYNGEE. Trimming removed 0 bases from V and 2 bases from J, with 16 bases in between.

The chain uses TRBV7-3 and TRBJ2-7; TRBD2 is a possible D gene (5 bases). Germline assignment: CDR1 SGHTA and CDR2 FQGTGA. The CDR3 has 14 amino acids. Trimming stripped 2 bases from V and 6 bases from J, with 14 bases between. The CDR3 reads CASSLGPGTSEQYF. The CDR3 DNA follows: TGTGCCAGCAGCTTAGGGCCGGGAACTAGCGAGCAGTACTTC.

The rearrangement joins TRBV6-6 to TRBJ2-5; D unresolved. The CDR3 contains 13 residues. Per germline, CDR1 MNHNY and CDR2 SVGAGI (reference sequence). V was pared by 0 bases and J by 5 bases, with 7 bases between. CDR3 in amino acids: CASSYSERETQYF. CDR3 in DNA: TGTGCCAGCAGTTACTCGGAGAGGGAGACCCAGTACTTC.

The CDR3 bases are TGTGCCAGCAGCCCTGCGGGAGGTTACGAGCAGTACTTC. This translates into CASSPAGGYEQYF. This sequence joins TRBV7-3 and TRBJ2-7; 8 bases align to TRBD2. The V gene end was trimmed by 5 bases and the J gene end by 4 bases; junction bases not matched to a gene: 4. This CDR3 is built from 13 residues. CDR1 and CDR2 (germline): SGHTA, FQGTGA. Supplemented by reference TRBV7-3 and TRBJ2-7, the full variable domain reads GAGVSQTPSNKVTEKGKYVELRCDPISGHTALYWYRQSLGQGPEFLIYFQGTGAADDSGLPNDRFFAVRPEGSVSTLKIQRTERGDSAVYLCASSPAGGYEQYFGPGTRLTVT.

V usage is TRBV5-1 and J usage is TRBJ2-5, with TRBD1 matching 8 bases. V dropped 2 bases and J dropped 5; count of bases not matched to a gene: 5. There are 14 residues in the CDR3. CDR1 SGHRS and CDR2 YFSETQ come from the germline V gene. The CDR3 nucleotides read TGCGCCAGCAGCTTCAACGACAGGGGTGAGACCCAGTACTTC. This gives the protein CASSFNDRGETQYF. Based on the CDR3 plus reference TRBV5-1 and TRBJ2-5, the full variable domain is KAGVTQTPRYLIKTRGQQVTLSCSPISGHRSVSWYQQTPGQGLQFLFEYFSETQRNKGNFPGRFSGRQFSNSRSEMNVSTLELGDSALYLCASSFNDRGETQYFGPGTRLLVL.

This chain joins TRBV27 and TRBJ2-7; weak D call: TRBD2 (6 bases). Germline V gene lookup returns CDR1 MNHEY and CDR2 SMNVEV (reference sequence). V was trimmed by 3 bases and J by 3 bases, leaving 12 bases between them. The CDR3 consists of 14 residues. The CDR3 DNA reads TGTGCCAGCAGTTTTAACGGGAGAGTCTACGAGCAGTACTTC. This translates into CASSFNGRVYEQYF.

The V and J genes are TRBV14 and TRBJ1-1; D not resolved. Germline V gene sequence: CDR1 SGHDN, CDR2 FVKESK. Trimming removed 2 bases at V and 4 bases at J, with 11 bases between. CDR3 size: 14 residues. CDR3 DNA sequence: TGTGCCAGCAGCCAACGCCAGGTGGGCACTGAAGCTTTCTTT. As protein: CASSQRQVGTEAFF.

This clone was observed once. The V and J genes are TRBV7-3 and TRBJ2-2, with 12 nucleotides matching TRBD2. This CDR3 contains 17 residues. The germline gives CDR1 SGHTA, CDR2 FQGTGA. After removal of 2 bases from V and 6 bases from J, the junction contained 7 bases not matched to a gene. The chain's CDR3 is CASSLSTSGSLAGELFF. CDR3 in DNA: TGTGCCAGCAGCTTATCGACTAGCGGGAGTCTGGCCGGGGAGCTGTTTTTT.